This entry lists 28 T cell receptor beta chains sequenced from one sample in a study of cytotoxic CD8 clonotypes in ibrutinib-treated CLL. Using immunoSEQ multiplex PCR, the repertoire was profiled, and TCRdb retains in-frame clones only, with some absent. The sample lists about 310,000 clones; 80% were seen once. Sample: PBMCs, taken before ibrutinib treatment. These receptor sequences come from a human donor with chronic lymphocytic leukemia.

There are a few counts of this clone. The rearrangement links TRBV6-1 to TRBJ2-7, with a tentative D call TRBD1 (6 bases). V lost 5 bases to trimming and J lost 12 bases, with 11 bases between them. Germline CDR1 and CDR2: MNHNS and SASEGT. The CDR3 extends over 10 amino acids. The CDR3 DNA reads as TGTGCCAGCAGTACTACAGGGCTGTACTTC. This codes for CASSTTGLYF.

The chain combines TRBV4-2 with TRBJ2-7, with D hard to call. CDR3 size: 14 residues. The V end was cut by 4 bases, the J end by 0 bases, with 10 bases between. Germline V CDR1 and CDR2: LGHNA, YNFKEQ. Here the CDR3 DNA reads TGTGCCAGCAGCCGATTACATAGCTCCTACGAGCAGTACTTC. Translation gives CASSRLHSSYEQYF.

The chain couples TRBV9 to TRBJ1-2, with 7 bases identical to TRBD1. The trim removed 3 bases at V and 8 bases at J, leaving 7 bases unmatched. The CDR3 consists of 13 residues. Germline V gives CDR1 SGDLS, CDR2 YYNGEE. CDR3 nucleotides: TGTGCCAGCAGCGCCCGACAGGGAGAGGGCTACACCTTC. Its protein is CASSARQGEGYTF.

The rearrangement uses TRBV19 and TRBJ1-5; D unresolved. This CDR3 comprises 12 residues. V lost 4 bases to trimming and J lost 3 bases, with 4 bases between them. CDR1 and CDR2 from the germline V gene are LNHDA and SQIVND (reference sequence). CDR3: CASSNPNQPQHF. The CDR3 DNA follows: TGTGCCAGTAGTAACCCCAATCAGCCCCAGCATTTT.

J is TRBJ1-3 and V is TRBV5-6, with unresolved D. The CDR3 is 14 residues long. Germline loops: CDR1 SGHDT, CDR2 YYEEEE. The V end was cut by 4 bases, the J end by 2 bases, with 10 bases between. CDR3 bases: TGTGCCAGCAGCATTGGGGTAACTGGAAACACCATATATTTT. Protein product: CASSIGVTGNTIYF.

The V gene is TRBV7-2, the J gene TRBJ2-7; TRBD2 aligns across 8 bases. CDR1 is SGHTA and CDR2 is FQGNSA in the germline V gene. V shed 5 bases and J 6 bases; nucleotides not matched to a gene: 12. The CDR3 totals 15 residues. The CDR3 protein is CASSPSRAGGGEQYF. The CDR3 nucleotides are TGTGCCAGCAGCCCGAGCAGGGCGGGAGGAGGCGAGCAGTACTTC. Drawing the rest from reference TRBV7-2 and TRBJ2-7, the complete variable domain is GAGVSQSPSNKVTEKGKDVELRCDPISGHTALYWYRQSLGQGLEFLIYFQGNSAPDKSGLPSDRFSAERTGGSVSTLTIQRTQQEDSAVYLCASSPSRAGGGEQYFGPGTRLTVT.

The chain employs TRBV4-1 and TRBJ1-4; no definite D call. V was shortened by 4 bases and J by 3 bases, with 15 bases between the two germline ends. The V gene's germline CDR1 is MGHRA and CDR2 YSYEKL. The CDR3 runs 16 residues. For the CDR3, the DNA is TGCGCCAGCAGCCCAGATATCGGGATGGCTAATGAAAAACTGTTTTTT. Translated: CASSPDIGMANEKLFF.

The genes are TRBV30 and TRBJ2-3, with 9 bases aligning to TRBD1. The germline CDR1 and CDR2 sequences are GTSNPN and SVGIG (reference sequence). This CDR3 has 12 amino acids. With V trimmed by 1 base and J by 13 bases, 6 bases remained unmatched. The CDR3, as DNA: TGTGCCTGGAGTGATAACAGGGGGCAGGAGTATTTT. Translated, it gives CAWSDNRGQEYF.

The rearrangement joins TRBV27 to TRBJ2-7; 7 bases align to TRBD1. Trimming removed 5 bases from V and 7 bases from J; junction bases left unmatched: 11. The CDR3 runs 14 residues. Germline CDR1 reads MNHEY; CDR2 reads SMNVEV (reference sequence). The CDR3 here is CASSLNVGGLEQYF. DNA for the CDR3: TGTGCCAGCAGTCTTAACGTAGGGGGCTTAGAGCAGTACTTC.

This clone showed up just once. The gene calls are TRBV18 and TRBJ1-2; tentatively, D is TRBD1 (5 bases). V lost 2 bases and J 8 bases, leaving 18 bases between the germline ends. Germline V CDR1 and CDR2: KGHSH, LQKENI. The length of the CDR3 is 15 residues. The CDR3: CASSPSGAGSRGYTF. The CDR3 DNA reads TGTGCCAGCTCACCATCCGGGGCCGGCTCAAGGGGCTACACCTTC.

The gene calls are TRBV6-1 and TRBJ2-3; 7 bases line up with TRBD1. The germline CDR1 and CDR2 sequences are MNHNS and SASEGT. The V segment lost 2 bases and the J segment 0 bases; nucleotides outside the gene matches: 11. The CDR3 is 18 residues long. CDR3: CASSENNSGTASTDTQYF. The CDR3, as DNA: TGTGCCAGCAGTGAAAACAATTCCGGGACAGCTAGCACAGATACGCAGTATTTT.

The chain carries TRBV25-1 and TRBJ2-1; 11 nucleotides agree with TRBD2. This CDR3 has 16 amino acids. The germline gives CDR1 MGHDK, CDR2 SYGVNS. Trimming cost V 1 base and J 5 bases; bases outside gene matches: 4. CDR3: CASSEWTSGRHNEQFF. The DNA of the CDR3 is TGTGCCAGCAGTGAATGGACTAGCGGGCGGCACAATGAGCAGTTCTTC.

CDR3 nucleotides: TGTGCCAGTAGTATACGCAGCCGAGGACAAGTAGCCAAAAACATTCAGTACTTC. Its protein product is CASSIRSRGQVAKNIQYF. The J gene is TRBJ2-4, the V gene TRBV19; possible D gene TRBD1, 5 bases. The CDR3 runs 18 residues. Between the trimmed V and J ends, which lost 2 bases and 0 bases, there was a span of 17 bases. Germline CDR1 is LNHDA and CDR2 is SQIVND (reference sequence).

The chain links TRBV4-2 to TRBJ2-7; 12 positions agree with TRBD2. Germline V gene sequence: CDR1 LGHNA, CDR2 YNFKEQ. V shed 0 bases, J shed 4 bases, and the junction held 4 bases outside the gene matches. The CDR3 sequence is 16 residues long. The CDR3, as DNA: TGTGCCAGCAGCCAAGACTTACTAGCGGGAGGTTACGAGCAGTACTTC. It yields the protein CASSQDLLAGGYEQYF.

This chain uses TRBV7-2 with TRBJ2-7; D not certain. The CDR3 is 15 residues long. V shed 5 bases and J shed 0 bases, with 14 bases lying between them. Germline-derived CDR1 and CDR2 are SGHTA and FQGNSA. This CDR3 reads CASSRRTESSYEQYF. CDR3 sequence (DNA): TGTGCCAGCAGCAGACGGACCGAGAGCTCCTACGAGCAGTACTTC.

Written as DNA, the CDR3 is TGTGCCAGTACCACAGGGAGGGGGAACACTGAAGCTTTCTTT. It codes for CASTTGRGNTEAFF. The chain joins TRBV19 to TRBJ1-1; D perhaps matches TRBD1 (6 bases). V was shortened by 7 bases and J by 1 base, with 13 bases between the two germline ends. CDR3 length equals 14 residues. Germline CDR1 is LNHDA and CDR2 is SQIVND (reference sequence).

This sequence joins TRBV27 and TRBJ2-1, with no clear D. Trimming took 6 bases from V and 2 from J, leaving 5 bases between them. From germline, CDR1 is MNHEY and CDR2 SMNVEV (reference sequence). CDR3 length: 12 amino acids. CDR3 in amino acids: CASRNPYNEQFF. CDR3 in DNA: TGTGCCAGCAGAAATCCCTACAATGAGCAGTTCTTC.

The chain carries TRBV11-2 and TRBJ2-3; possibly TRBD2 for D (5 bases). This CDR3 spans 15 amino acids. Germline V gives CDR1 SGHAT, CDR2 FQNNGV. V lost 1 base and J lost 5, with 13 bases in between. The CDR3 reads CASSLAVGVLDTQYF. The CDR3 coding sequence is TGTGCCAGCAGCTTAGCTGTGGGAGTGTTAGATACGCAGTATTTT.

For the CDR3, the DNA is TGTGCCAGCAGCTTCCTATCCACCGGGGAGCTGTTTTTT. Residues: CASSFLSTGELFF. V usage is TRBV7-2 and J usage is TRBJ2-2, with D unresolved. The CDR3 covers 13 residues. Germline V gives CDR1 SGHTA, CDR2 FQGNSA. V lost 3 bases and J lost 4, with 6 bases in between.

This clone was seen a single time. This chain uses TRBV5-1 with TRBJ1-5; D is uncertain. Germline CDR1 is SGHRS and CDR2 is YFSETQ. CDR3 length: 13 residues. The V end was cut by 0 bases, the J end by 5 bases, with 6 bases between. Here the CDR3 reads CASSLGRDQPQHF. CDR3 DNA sequence: TGCGCCAGCAGCTTGGGGAGAGATCAGCCCCAGCATTTT.

The rearrangement joins TRBV7-8 to TRBJ2-7; no clear D. CDR3 length: 15 residues. V was trimmed by 5 bases and J by 3 bases, leaving 17 bases between them. Germline V gives CDR1 SGHVS, CDR2 FQNEAQ. The CDR3 loop is CASSLEAQRYYEQYF. CDR3 coding DNA: TGTGCCAGCAGCCTCGAGGCACAGCGCTACTACGAGCAGTACTTC. The variable domain in full, with the rest retrieved from reference TRBV7-8 and TRBJ2-7, is GAGVSQSPRYKVAKRGQDVALRCDPISGHVSLFWYQQALGQGPEFLTYFQNEAQLDKSGLPSDRFFAERPEGSVSTLKIQRTQQEDSAVYLCASSLEAQRYYEQYFGPGTRLTVT.

V gene TRBV7-9 combines with J gene TRBJ1-5; no clear D gene. V was trimmed by 1 base and J by 9 bases, leaving 16 bases between them. In germline, CDR1 is SEHNR, CDR2 FQNEAQ (reference sequence). This CDR3 region has 15 residues. CDR3 protein: CASSLVGREDGPQHF. CDR3 nucleotide sequence: TGTGCCAGCAGCTTAGTGGGGAGGGAGGACGGGCCCCAGCATTTT.

The chain uses TRBV7-2 and TRBJ2-5; the D is unclear. In germline, CDR1 is SGHTA, CDR2 FQGNSA. CDR3 length equals 12 residues. Trimming took 1 base from V and 5 from J, leaving 5 bases between them. The CDR3 DNA follows: TGTGCCAGCAGCTTAGTCGTGGAGACCCAGTACTTC. Protein: CASSLVVETQYF.

The chain is built from TRBV5-1 and TRBJ2-7; either TRBD1 or TRBD2 may fit D (5 bases each). The CDR3 is 16 residues long. Germline values: CDR1 SGHRS, CDR2 YFSETQ. V dropped 4 bases and J dropped 1 base, with 18 bases sitting between them. CDR3 sequence (DNA): TGCGCCAGCAGCGCCCAACCGGGACGGGGATCCTACGAGCAGTACTTC. Its translation is CASSAQPGRGSYEQYF.

The chain links TRBV9 to TRBJ1-2; 12 positions agree with TRBD1. The junction had 4 bases not matched to a gene; V was cut back by 4 bases and J by 6 bases. Germline values: CDR1 SGDLS, CDR2 YYNGEE. This CDR3 has 14 amino acids. This CDR3 reads CASSFRDRGHGYTF. Here the CDR3 DNA reads TGTGCCAGCAGCTTCCGGGACAGGGGGCATGGCTACACCTTC.

The V call is TRBV9, the J call TRBJ1-2; D might be TRBD1 (5 bases). The CDR3 sequence is 17 residues long. CDR1 and CDR2 from the germline V gene are SGDLS and YYNGEE. V lost 7 bases and J 0 bases, leaving 22 bases between the germline ends. Here the CDR3 reads CASPDTSLGRTNYGYTF. CDR3 nucleotide sequence: TGTGCCAGCCCCGACACTTCGTTGGGGCGGACTAACTATGGCTACACCTTC.

The CDR3 is CASSWRTSGRGSEQYF. CDR3 nucleotide sequence: TGTGCCAGCAGCTGGAGGACTAGCGGGAGGGGCTCCGAGCAGTACTTC. The chain uses TRBV5-6 and TRBJ2-7; 15 positions match TRBD2. Losses at the gene ends were 3 bases for V and 6 bases for J; bases not matched to a gene: 7. The CDR3 extends over 16 amino acids. Germline CDR1 is SGHDT and CDR2 is YYEEEE.

V gene TRBV19 combines with J gene TRBJ2-1; the D is unclear. Germline CDR1 LNHDA, CDR2 SQIVND (reference sequence). V gave up 6 bases and J gave up 9 bases, with 12 bases separating them. The CDR3 has 12 amino acids. CDR3 DNA: TGTGCCAGTAGCCATACCTACGGTGAGCAGTTCTTC. Translating it yields CASSHTYGEQFF.